This TCR beta chain comes out of a study of OX40 agonist ivuxolimab in advanced cancers. As for the study in general: The study gave patients intravenous ivuxolimab at 0.01 to 10 mg/kg every 2 weeks. Having had anti-PD-1, anti-PD-L1 or anti-CTLA-4 therapy before was allowed, and more than 35% had some. Whole-study results and caveats: The CD4+ and CD8+ T cells in the blood had expanded clonally by week 6 at 0.1 to 3.0 mg/kg. CD8+ T cells averaged more expanded clones than CD4+.

As concerns this clone: Its antigen is not known.

The J segment lost 0 bases and the V segment lost 7 bases, leaving 6 bases of the junction unmatched. The CDR3 spans 14 residues. The germline gives CDR1 MNHEY, CDR2 SMNVEV (reference sequence). The repertoire was sequenced with immunoSEQ multiplex PCR; TCRdb's copy has only in-frame clones and lacks some. The table records around 70,000 clones, around 84% of them present only once. The receptor was isolated from an adult with an advanced solid tumor such as melanoma, head and neck, liver or kidney cancer. The source material was CD4+ or CD8+ T cells sorted from blood, sampled in a trial of the OX40 agonist ivuxolimab. The gene calls are TRBV27 and TRBJ2-7, with 7 bases identical to TRBD2. Written as DNA, the CDR3 is TGTGCCAGCACCCAGCGGGGCAACTCCTACGAGCAGTACTTC. Translation: CASTQRGNSYEQYF.